This T cell receptor beta chain was identified during a study of regulatory T cells in long-lasting Graves disease. According to the study, TCR beta libraries were built with iRepertoire HTBI primers and CDR3-region Arm-PCR. MiXCR was run by TCRdb on the multiplex PCR reads, yielding one entry per CDR3 protein. The repertoire holds about 430,000 distinct CDR3 sequences, with over 12% as singletons. The CDR3 sequence is 18 residues long. J lost 0 bases, V lost 6 bases, and 8 bases had no gene match. CDR1 SEHNR and CDR2 FQNEAQ come from the germline V gene (reference sequence). In its sample, this clonotype was seen a few times. Regarding time point: newly diagnosed GD, antithyroid drugs for less than 3 months. PBMCs were the source of the RNA used for TCR sequencing. The same sample was also studied in work on T cells in Graves' hyperthyroidism and ophthalmopathy.

The chain links TRBV7-9 to TRBJ2-1, with TRBD2 matching 13 bases. This sample comprised peripheral blood mononuclear cells (PBMCs), obtained at new diagnosis, from a patient treated with antithyroid drugs. The sequence came from a woman in her forties with Graves disease. CDR3: CASSGLAGEGGSYNEQFF. CDR3 nucleotide sequence: TGTGCCAGCAGTGGACTAGCGGGAGAGGGGGGCTCCTACAATGAGCAGTTCTTC.